This T cell receptor beta chain was identified during a study of Ad26.COV2.S vaccination and SARS-CoV-2 variants. Study in general: This donor came from the COV1001 trial of Ad26.COV2.S. General study points: Breadth of non-spike TCRs did not differ between vaccinees and placebo recipients.

Generated by immunoSEQ multiplex PCR, the TCRdb table keeps only in-frame clones and is missing some. The sample yields some 250,000 clones, 88% seen once. A note on this clone: The antigen is not known.

Indicated treatment: some 20 received Ad26.COV2.S at low or high dose, single or two shots; roughly five received placebo; per-sample allocation not given. The samples date from day 63 after the first vaccine or placebo injection. The TCR sequence derives from a person between 18 and 65 years old who received the Ad26.COV2.S COVID-19 vaccine or a placebo. Sample: peripheral blood, taken in a trial of Ad26.COV2.S vaccine versus placebo.

The CDR3 coding sequence is TGTGCCTGGAGTCTAACTCAATGGGGGAATTATGGCTACACCTTC. Protein product: CAWSLTQWGNYGYTF. V usage is TRBV30 and J usage is TRBJ1-2, with D maybe TRBD1 (5 bases). V was trimmed by 2 bases and J by 5 bases, leaving 18 bases between them. This CDR3 spans 15 amino acids. Looked up from germline, CDR1 is GTSNPN and CDR2 is SVGIG (reference sequence).